The entry below describes one TCR beta chain. Its antigen is not known. Incorporated into the TCR beta cDNA libraries were unique molecular identifiers, which served to reduce PCR and sequencing biases. TCRdb ran MiXCR on the PCR reads and lists one entry per CDR3 protein. The data show about 620,000 distinct CDR3 sequences, roughly 47% seen once. The sample originates from a study of post-analysis software for immune sequencing data. Study-level findings and limits: Five or six TRBV segments (TRBV5-6, TRBV5-1 and TRBV20-1 among them) occurred more frequently in patients than in controls.

V shed 5 bases and J shed 2 bases, with 20 bases lying between them. This CDR3 comprises 17 residues. The germline gives CDR1 SGHAT, CDR2 FQNNGV. Sequenced input: blood. The V gene is TRBV11-2, the J gene TRBJ2-3; a weak D match, TRBD1 (6 bases). The receptor's source is a girl under 18 with multiple sclerosis. The DNA of the CDR3 is TGTGCCAGCAGCCCGGGGACACCGGAGATTTACACAGATACGCAGTATTTT. This codes for CASSPGTPEIYTDTQYF.